The 17 T cell receptor beta chains presented below share a single source sample, sequenced in a study of T cell clones after liver transplantation. Which antigens these TCRs recognize remains unknown. Alloreactive TCRbeta sequences came from sequencing proliferating CFSE-low cells in the MLR. The method was immunoSEQ multiplex PCR; TCRdb's version includes in-frame clones alone and lacks a portion of them. The sample contains several thousand clones, 35% to 50% of which appear only once. Sequenced material: CD4+ T cells from cultured PBMCs. These TCRs come from a human patient who received a liver transplant. Some T cells may be transferred from the graft donor.

This clone appeared a few times. The V call is TRBV5-1, the J call TRBJ2-3; D ambiguous. This CDR3 is built from 13 residues. Germline loops: CDR1 SGHRS, CDR2 YFSETQ. Trimming took 0 bases from V and 3 from J, leaving 5 bases between them. The CDR3 DNA follows: TGCGCCAGCAGCTTGGAGGGTACAGATACGCAGTATTTT. This codes for CASSLEGTDTQYF.

The V and J genes are TRBV7-2 and TRBJ2-5; D is possibly TRBD1 (6 bases). Trimming took 2 bases from V and 0 from J, leaving 10 bases between them. This CDR3 has 15 amino acids. Germline CDR1 and CDR2: SGHTA and FQGNSA. This CDR3 reads CASSLWTEYQETQYF. The DNA of the CDR3 is TGTGCCAGCAGCTTATGGACAGAGTACCAAGAGACCCAGTACTTC.

This clone was counted a few times. The chain recombines TRBV10-3 with TRBJ2-7; D remains ambiguous. The CDR3 covers 12 residues. Germline V gene data show CDR1 as ENHRY and CDR2 as SYGVKD. V lost 0 bases and J 2 bases, leaving 2 bases between the germline ends. The CDR3 loop is CAISESAYEQYF. The CDR3, as DNA: TGTGCCATCAGTGAGTCGGCCTACGAGCAGTACTTC.

This clone was observed a handful of times. The chain employs TRBV5-1 and TRBJ2-1, with D perhaps TRBD2 (6 bases). Germline assignment: CDR1 SGHRS and CDR2 YFSETQ. V lost 4 bases and J 1 base, leaving 15 bases between the germline ends. This CDR3 region has 16 residues. CDR3 sequence (DNA): TGCGCCAGCAGCCCCAGCCTAGCGAAGTCCTACAATGAGCAGTTCTTC. This encodes CASSPSLAKSYNEQFF.

This clone is categorized as medium-sized. The gene calls are TRBV7-2 and TRBJ1-3; TRBD1 might be the D (6 bases). Germline V gene lookup returns CDR1 SGHTA and CDR2 FQGNSA. The V end lost 8 bases, the J end lost 4 bases, and 18 bases lay between the germline ends. This CDR3 comprises 15 residues. DNA for the CDR3: TGTGCCAGCCAGAGAGGACAGCCCAGGGGAAACACCATATATTTT. Protein sequence: CASQRGQPRGNTIYF.

V and J are TRBV14 and TRBJ2-3, with 8 positions matching TRBD2. V lost 3 bases and J lost 0; bases outside the gene matches: 14. The CDR3 length is 19 residues. The germline gives CDR1 SGHDN, CDR2 FVKESK. The DNA for the CDR3 is TGTGCCAGCAGCCATCCCCCGACTAGCGCCCGCCCTAGCACAGATACGCAGTATTTT. This translates into CASSHPPTSARPSTDTQYF.

This chain joins TRBV6-5 and TRBJ1-2, with 10 positions matching TRBD1. J was trimmed by 4 bases and V by 2 bases; bases with no gene match: 4. Germline V CDR1 and CDR2: MNHEY, SVGAGI. The CDR3 consists of 15 residues. The CDR3 DNA reads as TGTGCCAGCAGTTACCGGGGACAGGGGAGCTATGGCTACACCTTC. This translates into CASSYRGQGSYGYTF.

The genes are TRBV5-1 and TRBJ2-3; a weak D match, TRBD1 (6 bases). CDR3 length: 15 residues. V gave up 6 bases and J gave up 2 bases, with 16 bases separating them. Germline CDR1 reads SGHRS; CDR2 reads YFSETQ. CDR3 protein: CASTLSTGITDTQYF. CDR3 bases: TGCGCCAGCACCTTATCGACAGGAATCACAGATACGCAGTATTTT.

This clone has just a few counts. This chain uses TRBV11-2 with TRBJ2-2; D is unresolved. CDR1 is SGHAT and CDR2 is FQNNGV in the germline V gene. Trimming left V 3 bases short and J 0 bases short, with 2 bases between. The CDR3 is 13 residues long. The CDR3 DNA reads as TGTGCCAGCAGCTTTTCGAACACCGGGGAGCTGTTTTTT. Translating it yields CASSFSNTGELFF. Full variable domain (remainder filled in from reference TRBV11-2 and TRBJ2-2): EAGVAQSPRYKIIEKRQSVAFWCNPISGHATLYWYQQILGQGPKLLIQFQNNGVVDDSQLPKDRFSAERLKGVDSTLKIQPAKLEDSAVYLCASSFSNTGELFFGEGSRLTVL.

This chain connects TRBV28 to TRBJ1-2; no clear D. Trimming removed 7 bases at V and 7 bases at J, with 19 bases between. Germline values: CDR1 MDHEN, CDR2 SYDVKM. This CDR3 has 14 residues. This CDR3 is CASTPDQRIGGYTF. For the CDR3, the DNA is TGTGCCAGCACCCCGGACCAGAGGATCGGTGGCTACACCTTC.

This chain links TRBV5-1 with TRBJ1-2; the D gene is possibly TRBD1 (5 bases). Germline V gene data show CDR1 as SGHRS and CDR2 as YFSETQ. The V and J ends lost 5 bases and 5 bases respectively, with 13 bases between them. The CDR3 is 13 residues long. The CDR3 is CASSGQGDYGYTF. CDR3 DNA sequence: TGCGCCAGCAGTGGGCAGGGAGATTATGGCTACACCTTC.

The CDR3 sequence is CGTNRTYEQYF. The CDR3 coding sequence is TGTGGGACCAATAGAACCTACGAGCAGTACTTC. This chain uses TRBV5-3 with TRBJ2-7, with D unclear. TRBV5-3 is filed as an ORF, its function uncertain. This CDR3 has 11 residues.

This chain connects TRBV28 to TRBJ1-5; TRBD1 matches at 8 bases. The CDR3 is 14 residues long. With 3 bases clipped from V and 5 bases from J, the junction kept 3 bases outside the gene matches. CDR1 is MDHEN, CDR2 SYDVKM, per germline. CDR3 loop: CASSFSRGHQPQHF. The CDR3 nucleotides read TGTGCCAGCAGTTTTAGCAGGGGGCATCAGCCCCAGCATTTT.

This clone has a handful of counts. The chain has TRBV7-2 and TRBJ2-3, with D possibly matching TRBD2 (5 bases). This CDR3 has 15 amino acids. Trimming left V 6 bases short and J 8 bases short, with 21 bases between. Germline-derived CDR1 and CDR2 are SGHTA and FQGNSA. The CDR3 nucleotides are TGTGCCAGCAGACCTCCCTCCGGGGAAGCTGGTACGCAGTATTTT. Amino acid sequence: CASRPPSGEAGTQYF.

The rearrangement joins TRBV7-2 to TRBJ1-2; 9 bases fit TRBD1. Per germline, CDR1 SGHTA and CDR2 FQGNSA. The CDR3 length is 16 residues. The trim removed 4 bases at V and 8 bases at J, leaving 14 bases unmatched. In nucleotides, the CDR3 is TGTGCCAGCAGCTACAGACCCGGGACAGGGAACTTGGGCTACACCTTC. It yields the protein CASSYRPGTGNLGYTF. Full variable domain (outside the CDR3, taken from reference TRBV7-2 and TRBJ1-2): GAGVSQSPSNKVTEKGKDVELRCDPISGHTALYWYRQSLGQGLEFLIYFQGNSAPDKSGLPSDRFSAERTGGSVSTLTIQRTQQEDSAVYLCASSYRPGTGNLGYTFGSGTRLTVV.

This clone appeared a few times. The gene calls are TRBV7-2 and TRBJ1-2; the D gene is possibly TRBD1 (5 bases). V was cut by 4 bases and J by 4 bases, with 13 bases left in between. This CDR3 has 14 residues. Germline V lookup: CDR1 SGHTA, CDR2 FQGNSA. CDR3 region: CASSSRSGPYGYTF. The CDR3 nucleotides read TGTGCCAGCAGCTCCCGATCAGGGCCCTATGGCTACACCTTC.

By sample share, this clone is medium-sized. This chain links TRBV7-2 with TRBJ2-5; 8 nucleotides match TRBD1. The J segment lost 3 bases and the V segment lost 5 bases, leaving 5 bases of the junction unmatched. The V gene's germline CDR1 is SGHTA and CDR2 FQGNSA. CDR3 length equals 14 residues. CDR3: CASSPNRGKETQYF. The CDR3 nucleotides read TGTGCCAGCAGCCCTAACAGGGGGAAAGAGACCCAGTACTTC.